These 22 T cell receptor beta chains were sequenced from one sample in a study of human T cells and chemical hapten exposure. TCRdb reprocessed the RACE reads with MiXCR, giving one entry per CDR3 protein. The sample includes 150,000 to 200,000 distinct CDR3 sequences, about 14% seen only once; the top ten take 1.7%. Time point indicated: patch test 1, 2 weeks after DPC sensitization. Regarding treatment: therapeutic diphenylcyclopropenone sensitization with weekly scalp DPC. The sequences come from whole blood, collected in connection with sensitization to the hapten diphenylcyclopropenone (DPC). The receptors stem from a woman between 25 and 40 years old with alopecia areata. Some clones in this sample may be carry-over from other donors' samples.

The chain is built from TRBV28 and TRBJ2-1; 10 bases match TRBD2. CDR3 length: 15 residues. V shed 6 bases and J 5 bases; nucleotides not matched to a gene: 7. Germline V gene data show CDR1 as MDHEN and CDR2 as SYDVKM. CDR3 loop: CASRLSGRGDNEQFF. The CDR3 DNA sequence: TGTGCCAGCAGGCTAAGCGGGAGGGGGGACAATGAGCAGTTCTTC. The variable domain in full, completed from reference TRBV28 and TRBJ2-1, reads DVKVTQSSRYLVKRTGEKVFLECVQDMDHENMFWYRQDPGLGLRLIYFSYDVKMKEKGDIPEGYSVSREKKERFSLILESASTNQTSMYLCASRLSGRGDNEQFFGPGTRLTVL.

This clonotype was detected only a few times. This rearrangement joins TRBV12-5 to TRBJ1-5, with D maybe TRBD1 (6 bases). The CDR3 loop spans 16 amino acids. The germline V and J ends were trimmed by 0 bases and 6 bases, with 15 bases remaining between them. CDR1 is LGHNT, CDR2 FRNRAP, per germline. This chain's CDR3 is CASGLVLSRGGQPQHF. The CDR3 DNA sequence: TGTGCTAGTGGTTTGGTACTAAGCAGGGGCGGTCAGCCCCAGCATTTT.

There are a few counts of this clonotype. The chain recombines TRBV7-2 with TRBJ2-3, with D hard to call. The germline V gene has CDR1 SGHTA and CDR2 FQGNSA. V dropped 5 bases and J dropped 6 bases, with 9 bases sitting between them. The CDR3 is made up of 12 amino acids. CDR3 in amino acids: CASSAFADTQYF. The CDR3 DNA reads TGTGCCAGCAGCGCATTCGCCGATACGCAGTATTTT.

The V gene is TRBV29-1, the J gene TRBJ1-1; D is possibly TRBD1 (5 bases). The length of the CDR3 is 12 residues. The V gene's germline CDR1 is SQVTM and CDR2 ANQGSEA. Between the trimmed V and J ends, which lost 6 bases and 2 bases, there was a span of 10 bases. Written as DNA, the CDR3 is TGCAGCGTAGGGGCTTTAAACACTGAAGCTTTCTTT. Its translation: CSVGALNTEAFF. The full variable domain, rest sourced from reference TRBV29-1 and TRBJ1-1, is SAVISQKPSRDICQRGTSLTIQCQVDSQVTMMFWYRQQPGQSLTLIATANQGSEATYESGFVIDKFPISRPNLTFSTLTVSNMSPEDSSIYLCSVGALNTEAFFGQGTRLTVV.

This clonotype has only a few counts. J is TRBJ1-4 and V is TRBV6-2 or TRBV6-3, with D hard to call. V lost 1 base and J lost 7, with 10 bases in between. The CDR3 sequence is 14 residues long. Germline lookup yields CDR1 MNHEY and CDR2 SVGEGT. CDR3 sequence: CASSYLGGGEKLFF. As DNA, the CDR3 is TGTGCCAGCAGTTACTTGGGAGGCGGTGAAAAACTGTTTTTT.

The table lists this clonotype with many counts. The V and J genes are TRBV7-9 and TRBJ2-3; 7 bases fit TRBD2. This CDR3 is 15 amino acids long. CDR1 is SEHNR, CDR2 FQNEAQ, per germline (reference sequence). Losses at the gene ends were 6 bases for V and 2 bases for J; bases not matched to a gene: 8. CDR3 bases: TGTGCCAGCAGAAAAACAGCGGGGCTCACAGATACGCAGTATTTT. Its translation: CASRKTAGLTDTQYF.

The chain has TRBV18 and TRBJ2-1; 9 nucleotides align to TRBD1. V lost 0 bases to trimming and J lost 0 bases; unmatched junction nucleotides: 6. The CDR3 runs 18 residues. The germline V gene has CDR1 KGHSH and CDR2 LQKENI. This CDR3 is CASSPPIGQGSSYNEQFF. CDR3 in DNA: TGTGCCAGCTCACCACCTATAGGACAGGGGAGCTCCTACAATGAGCAGTTCTTC.

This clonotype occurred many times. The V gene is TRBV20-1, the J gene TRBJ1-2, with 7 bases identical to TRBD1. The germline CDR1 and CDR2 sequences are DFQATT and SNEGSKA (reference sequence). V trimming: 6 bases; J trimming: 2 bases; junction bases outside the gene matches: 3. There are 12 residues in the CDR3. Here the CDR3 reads CSAGDRNYGYTF. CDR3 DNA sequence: TGCAGTGCGGGGGACAGAAACTATGGCTACACCTTC.

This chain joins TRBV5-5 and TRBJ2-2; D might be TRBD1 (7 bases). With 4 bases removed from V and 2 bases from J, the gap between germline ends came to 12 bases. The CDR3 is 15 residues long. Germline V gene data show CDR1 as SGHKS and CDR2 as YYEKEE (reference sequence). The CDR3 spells CASSGGTANTGELFF. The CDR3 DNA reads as TGTGCCAGCAGCGGAGGGACAGCCAACACCGGGGAGCTGTTTTTT.

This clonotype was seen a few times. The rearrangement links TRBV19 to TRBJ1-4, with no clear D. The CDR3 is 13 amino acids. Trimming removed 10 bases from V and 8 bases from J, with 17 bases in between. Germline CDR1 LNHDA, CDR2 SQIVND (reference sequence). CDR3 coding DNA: TGTGCCACCAGAGACGATGGATGGGAAAAACTGTTTTTT. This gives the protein CATRDDGWEKLFF.

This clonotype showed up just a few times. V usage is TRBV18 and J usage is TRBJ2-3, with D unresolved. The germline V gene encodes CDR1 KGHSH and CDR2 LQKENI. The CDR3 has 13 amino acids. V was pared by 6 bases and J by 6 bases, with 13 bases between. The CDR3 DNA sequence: TGTGCCAGCTCCGTGGGCTCCCGGGATACGCAGTATTTT. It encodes CASSVGSRDTQYF.

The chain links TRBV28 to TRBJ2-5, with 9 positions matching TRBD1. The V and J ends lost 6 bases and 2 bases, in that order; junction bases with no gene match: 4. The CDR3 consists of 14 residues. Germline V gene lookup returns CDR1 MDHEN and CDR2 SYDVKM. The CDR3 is CASRGQGGQETQYF. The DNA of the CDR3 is TGTGCCAGCAGGGGACAGGGTGGGCAAGAGACCCAGTACTTC. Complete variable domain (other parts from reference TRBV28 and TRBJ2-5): DVKVTQSSRYLVKRTGEKVFLECVQDMDHENMFWYRQDPGLGLRLIYFSYDVKMKEKGDIPEGYSVSREKKERFSLILESASTNQTSMYLCASRGQGGQETQYFGPGTRLLVL.

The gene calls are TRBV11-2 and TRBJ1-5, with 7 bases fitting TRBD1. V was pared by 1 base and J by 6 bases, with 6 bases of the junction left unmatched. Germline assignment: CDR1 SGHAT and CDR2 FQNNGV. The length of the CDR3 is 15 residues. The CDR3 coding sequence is TGTGCCAGCAGCTTAGGTACAGGGGTCGGTCAGCCCCAGCATTTT. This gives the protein CASSLGTGVGQPQHF. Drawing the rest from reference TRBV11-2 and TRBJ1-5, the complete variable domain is EAGVAQSPRYKIIEKRQSVAFWCNPISGHATLYWYQQILGQGPKLLIQFQNNGVVDDSQLPKDRFSAERLKGVDSTLKIQPAKLEDSAVYLCASSLGTGVGQPQHFGDGTRLSIL.

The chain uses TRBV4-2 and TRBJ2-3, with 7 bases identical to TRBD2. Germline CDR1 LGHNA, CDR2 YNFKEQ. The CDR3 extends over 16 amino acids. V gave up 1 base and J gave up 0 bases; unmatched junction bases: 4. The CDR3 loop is CASSQVGRGSTDTQYF. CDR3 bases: TGTGCCAGCAGCCAAGTAGGGCGGGGGAGCACAGATACGCAGTATTTT.

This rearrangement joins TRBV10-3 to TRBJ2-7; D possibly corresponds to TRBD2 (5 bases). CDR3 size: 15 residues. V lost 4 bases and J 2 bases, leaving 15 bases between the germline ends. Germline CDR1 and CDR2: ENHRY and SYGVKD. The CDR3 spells CAISVSGIGPYEQYF. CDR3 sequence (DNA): TGTGCCATCAGTGTGTCGGGAATTGGGCCCTACGAGCAGTACTTC.

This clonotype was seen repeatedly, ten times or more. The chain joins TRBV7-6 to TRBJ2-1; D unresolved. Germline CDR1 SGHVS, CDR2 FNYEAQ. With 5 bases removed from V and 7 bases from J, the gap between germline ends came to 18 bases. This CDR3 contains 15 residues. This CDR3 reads CASSRLDLEMNEQFF. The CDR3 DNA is TGTGCCAGCAGCCGTCTCGACCTGGAGATGAATGAGCAGTTCTTC.

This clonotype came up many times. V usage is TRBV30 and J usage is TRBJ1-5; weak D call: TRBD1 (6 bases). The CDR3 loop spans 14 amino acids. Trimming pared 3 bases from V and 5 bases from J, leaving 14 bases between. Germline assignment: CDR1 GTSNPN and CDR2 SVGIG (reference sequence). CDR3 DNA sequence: TGTGCCTGGAGAGGAGGGGGATTGGATCAGCCCCAGCATTTT. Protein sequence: CAWRGGGLDQPQHF.

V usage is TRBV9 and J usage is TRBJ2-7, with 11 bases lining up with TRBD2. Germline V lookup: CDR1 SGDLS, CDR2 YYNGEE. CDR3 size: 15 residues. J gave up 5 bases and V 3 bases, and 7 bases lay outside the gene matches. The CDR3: CASSDGTSGPHEQYF. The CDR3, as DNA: TGTGCCAGCAGCGATGGGACTAGCGGTCCCCACGAGCAGTACTTC.

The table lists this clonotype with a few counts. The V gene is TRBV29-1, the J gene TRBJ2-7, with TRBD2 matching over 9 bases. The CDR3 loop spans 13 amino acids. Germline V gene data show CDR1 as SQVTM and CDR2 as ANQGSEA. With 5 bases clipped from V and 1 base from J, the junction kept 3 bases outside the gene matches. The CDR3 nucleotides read TGCAGCGTTCTAGCGGGGATGTCCTACGAGCAGTACTTC. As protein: CSVLAGMSYEQYF.

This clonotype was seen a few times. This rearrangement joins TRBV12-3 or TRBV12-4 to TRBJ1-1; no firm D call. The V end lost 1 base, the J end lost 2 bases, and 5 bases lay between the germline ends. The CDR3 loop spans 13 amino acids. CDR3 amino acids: CASSLGKNTEAFF. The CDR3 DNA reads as TGTGCCAGCAGTTTAGGGAAAAACACTGAAGCTTTCTTT.

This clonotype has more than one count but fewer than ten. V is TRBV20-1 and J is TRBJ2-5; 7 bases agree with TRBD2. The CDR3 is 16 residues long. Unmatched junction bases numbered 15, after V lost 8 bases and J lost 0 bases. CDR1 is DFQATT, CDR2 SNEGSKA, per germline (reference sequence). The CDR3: CSSKDSKGGDQETQYF. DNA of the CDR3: TGCAGTTCAAAAGACTCAAAGGGAGGGGACCAAGAGACCCAGTACTTC.

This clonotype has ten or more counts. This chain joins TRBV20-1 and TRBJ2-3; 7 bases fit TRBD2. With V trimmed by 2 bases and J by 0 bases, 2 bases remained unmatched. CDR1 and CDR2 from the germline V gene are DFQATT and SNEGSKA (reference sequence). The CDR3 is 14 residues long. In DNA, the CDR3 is TGCAGTGCTAGACTAGCGGCTAGCACAGATACGCAGTATTTT. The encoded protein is CSARLAASTDTQYF.